Described below is a single TCR beta chain sequence and its context. Its specificity is unknown. This entry is derived from a study of T cell clones after liver transplantation. Study-wide context: In this trial, immunosuppression withdrawal was attempted within 2 years of liver transplant. Timepoints were pre-transplant, pre-withdrawal, and after withdrawal was completed or failed. General study results and limits: Migration into the graft, not deletion, may explain lost graft donor-reactive T cells.

The data were produced by immunoSEQ multiplex PCR, yet TCRdb's version contains in-frame clones alone and is incomplete. The sample contains some 80,000 clones, 70% to 85% of which appear only once. This CDR3 is built from 15 residues. CDR1 and CDR2 (germline): MNHNS, SASEGT. Trimming shortened V by 6 bases and J by 0 bases, and 15 bases separated the two germline ends. The chain joins TRBV6-1 to TRBJ2-7; D is possibly TRBD1 (5 bases). This clonotype originated in a human patient who received a liver transplant. Some of the T cells might come from the graft donor. The input for sequencing was CD4+ T cells from blood, taken approximately 3.5 years after liver transplant. CDR3 bases: TGTGCCAGCAGAACTATTTCGACAGCCTCCTACGAGCAGTACTTC. It encodes CASRTISTASYEQYF.